Included here is one TCR beta chain sequence, with context. Antigen unknown. The data are from a study of tumor-infiltrating lymphocytes in primary liver carcinoma. Study outcomes and limitations: Against blood, tumors held a significantly higher top-250-clone fraction (p = 0.039). Only about 7-25% of top clones were detected in each of the five tumor regions.

Each 20-30 mg portion of unsorted bulk tissue served as the source for co-extraction of RNA and DNA. Patients underwent resection of primary liver carcinoma. The CDR3 contains 13 residues. Germline values: CDR1 LNHDA, CDR2 SQIVND (reference sequence). The V end was cut by 5 bases, the J end by 6 bases, with 11 bases between. Making TCR beta cDNA involved approximately 520 ng total RNA and a constant-region primer. For TCR beta, libraries were produced by three nested multiplex PCR rounds using slightly modified ARM-PCR. Two initial PCR rounds of about 10 cycles each paired TRBV1-TRBV30 forward primers with a C-beta reverse primer. MiXCR was run by TCRdb on the multiplex PCR reads, yielding one entry per CDR3 protein. The sample has just under 45,000 distinct CDR3 sequences; 65% to 85% are singletons.

Sequencing was performed on liver tumor tissue from sampling region 2. Stated subset: tumor region T2, inferior pole. The chain uses TRBV19 and TRBJ2-1; weak D call: TRBD1 (6 bases). The origin of this receptor is a man between 40 and 49 years old with primary liver carcinoma and hepatitis B virus infection. The CDR3 spells CASSWGPVNEQFF. For the CDR3, the DNA is TGTGCCAGTAGTTGGGGGCCGGTCAATGAGCAGTTCTTC.